This T cell receptor beta chain originates from a study of T cells in Graves' hyperthyroidism and ophthalmopathy. What was amplified from RNA transcripts were TCR beta CDR3 regions. The HTBI primer set served for first-round RT-PCR of the TCR CDR3. TCRdb itself ran the multiplex PCR reads through MiXCR, one entry per CDR3 protein. The sample includes around 420,000 distinct CDR3 sequences, 15% to 17% seen only once; the top ten take around 14%. Sample: blood. The TCR was taken from a woman younger than 30 with Graves' hyperthyroidism.

CDR3 protein: CASSQEVTRGNQPQHF. In DNA, the CDR3 is TGCGCCAGCAGCCAAGAAGTGACTCGGGGCAATCAGCCCCAGCATTTT. The chain uses TRBV4-1 and TRBJ1-5; D unresolved. V was clipped by 0 bases and J by 2 bases, with 11 bases between them. The CDR3 is 16 residues long. Germline V lookup: CDR1 MGHRA, CDR2 YSYEKL.